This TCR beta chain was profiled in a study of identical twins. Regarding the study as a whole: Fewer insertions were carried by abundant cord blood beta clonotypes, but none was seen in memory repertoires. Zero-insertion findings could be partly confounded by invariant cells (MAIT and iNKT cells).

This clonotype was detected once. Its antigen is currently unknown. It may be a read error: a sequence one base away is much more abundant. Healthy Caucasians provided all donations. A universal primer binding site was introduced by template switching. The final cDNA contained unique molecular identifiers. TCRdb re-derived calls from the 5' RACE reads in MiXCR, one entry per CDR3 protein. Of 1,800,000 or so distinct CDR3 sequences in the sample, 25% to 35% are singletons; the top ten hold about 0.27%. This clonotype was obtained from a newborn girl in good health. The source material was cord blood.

The CDR3 DNA follows: TGTGCCAGCGGCCAACCTGGGACTAGCTACGAGCAGTACTTC. It yields the protein CASGQPGTSYEQYF. This chain links TRBV3-1 with TRBJ2-7; TRBD2 matches at 8 bases. This CDR3 is built from 14 residues. CDR1 and CDR2 from the germline V gene are LGHDT and YNNKEL (reference sequence).